The 29 T cell receptor beta chains reported below all come from one sample, sequenced in a study of beta chain features in type 1 diabetes (dated by TCRdb to between 2017 and 2018). Summary of the overall study and its limitations: In all four CD4+ subsets, TCRB CDR3 length was moderately but significantly shorter in type 1 diabetes patients.

Libraries came from the immunoSEQ multiplex PCR assay. The entire isolated RNA was reverse transcribed using the High Capacity cDNA Reverse Transcription Kit, and thus expressed TCRB transcripts were sequenced. Entries here come from immuneACCESS through TCRdb and include only in-frame sequences with V and J called. Some clones fail to appear in such tables; in the studies checked, an unresolved V gene covers under half of the shortfall, and the cause of the remainder is unknown. The table for this sample lists around 100,000 clones; 25% to 30% of them were counted only once. The leading ten clones occupy about 0.49% of the sample. These receptors have no known antigen. The sequencing sample was made of central memory CD4+ T cells from blood. These receptors were collected from a woman under 30 with type 1 diabetes.

The V gene is TRBV5-1, the J gene TRBJ2-3; 7 positions match TRBD1. Germline CDR1 is SGHRS and CDR2 is YFSETQ. CDR3 length: 15 residues. The junction had 6 bases not matched to a gene; V was cut back by 4 bases and J by 1 base. CDR3 in DNA: TGCGCCAGCAGCCCCGACAGGGCTCGCACAGATACGCAGTATTTT. It encodes CASSPDRARTDTQYF.

V and J are TRBV19 and TRBJ2-1, with 9 nucleotides matching TRBD2. J was trimmed by 3 bases and V by 3 bases; bases with no gene match: 6. The CDR3 has 16 residues. CDR1 and CDR2 from the germline V gene are LNHDA and SQIVND (reference sequence). CDR3 residues: CASSMVTTSGYNEQFF. CDR3 DNA: TGTGCCAGTAGTATGGTTACGACTAGCGGCTACAATGAGCAGTTCTTC.

The chain recombines TRBV7-9 with TRBJ2-5; 9 bases are a match to TRBD1. Germline assignment: CDR1 SEHNR and CDR2 FQNEAQ (reference sequence). The CDR3 totals 14 residues. The J segment lost 5 bases and the V segment lost 2 bases, leaving 3 bases of the junction unmatched. The CDR3 coding sequence is TGTGCCAGCAGCTTAATGGGGACAGGGGAGACCCAGTACTTC. Amino acid sequence: CASSLMGTGETQYF.

The rearrangement joins TRBV18 to TRBJ2-7; the D gene is possibly TRBD2 (6 bases). The CDR3 consists of 13 residues. Trimming left V 5 bases short and J 2 bases short, with 10 bases between. CDR1 KGHSH and CDR2 LQKENI come from the germline V gene. The CDR3, as DNA: TGTGCCAGCTCAGGAGGGAGTACCTACGAGCAGTACTTC. It specifies CASSGGSTYEQYF.

This clone was seen only a few times. This rearrangement joins TRBV10-3 to TRBJ2-1; D remains unclear. The V gene lost 5 bases and the J gene lost 0 bases, with 11 bases spanning the gap. Germline lookup yields CDR1 ENHRY and CDR2 SYGVKD. The CDR3 is 15 amino acids. The CDR3: CAISYYSSSYNEQFF. The CDR3 coding sequence is TGTGCCATCAGTTACTATTCCAGCTCCTACAATGAGCAGTTCTTC.

This clone showed up just a few times. This chain uses TRBV18 with TRBJ2-7; D is perhaps TRBD1 (5 bases). Trimming removed 2 bases at V and 3 bases at J, with 14 bases between. The V gene's germline CDR1 is KGHSH and CDR2 LQKENI. This CDR3 has 15 amino acids. CDR3 loop: CASSPGQGNNYEQYF. CDR3 bases: TGTGCCAGCTCACCAGGGCAGGGTAACAACTACGAGCAGTACTTC. The full variable domain, in which reference TRBV18 and TRBJ2-7 provide the parts outside the CDR3, is NAGVMQNPRHLVRRRGQEARLRCSPMKGHSHVYWYRQLPEEGLKFMVYLQKENIIDESGMPKERFSAEFPKEGPSILRIQQVVRGDSAAYFCASSPGQGNNYEQYFGPGTRLTVT.

Written as DNA, the CDR3 is TGCGCCAGCAGCCGGACTCCTGCGGATATGTTGCGTGAAGAGACCCAGTACTTC. Its protein is CASSRTPADMLREETQYF. V is TRBV5-1 and J is TRBJ2-5; TRBD2 might be the D (5 bases). Germline CDR1 is SGHRS and CDR2 is YFSETQ. The CDR3 extends over 18 amino acids. Trimming removed 4 bases from V and 3 bases from J, with 25 bases in between.

The chain joins TRBV28 to TRBJ2-7; TRBD2 matches 8 bases. The CDR3 consists of 15 residues. V trimming: 7 bases; J trimming: 1 base; junction bases outside the gene matches: 9. From germline, CDR1 is MDHEN and CDR2 SYDVKM. The CDR3 loop is CASTSPLAGSYEQYV. DNA of the CDR3: TGTGCCAGCACCTCCCCTCTAGCGGGTTCCTACGAGCAGTACGTC.

Only a few counts were recorded for this clone. The rearrangement uses TRBV7-7 and TRBJ2-1, with TRBD2 matching over 12 bases. This CDR3 comprises 15 residues. V lost 5 bases, J lost 8 bases, and 7 bases stayed unmatched. Germline V gene sequence: CDR1 SSHAT, CDR2 FNYEAQ (reference sequence). The CDR3, as DNA: TGTGCCAGCAGCCCACGACTAGCGGGAGTGCATGAGCAGTTCTTC. This sequence encodes CASSPRLAGVHEQFF.

The sample holds a few counts of this clone. DNA for the CDR3: TGTGCCTGGAGTGCACAAAACGAGCAGTACTTC. As protein: CAWSAQNEQYF. This sequence joins TRBV30 and TRBJ2-7; no definite D call. Germline V gene data show CDR1 as GTSNPN and CDR2 as SVGIG (reference sequence). The V end lost 1 base, the J end lost 5 bases, and 6 bases lay between the germline ends. CDR3 length: 11 residues. The entire variable domain, with the rest obtained from reference TRBV30 and TRBJ2-7, is as follows: SQTIHQWPATLVQPVGSPLSLECTVEGTSNPNLYWYRQAAGRGLQLLFYSVGIGQISSEVPQNLSASRPQDRQFILSSKKLLLSDSGFYLCAWSAQNEQYFGPGTRLTVT.

This clone was found a few times. The V call is TRBV15, the J call TRBJ1-2; D unresolved. Germline CDR1 and CDR2: LNHNV and YYDKDF (reference sequence). V was clipped by 3 bases and J by 5 bases, with 13 bases between them. CDR3 length: 14 amino acids. In DNA, the CDR3 is TGTGCCACCAGCAGTTTTGGTGAGGATTATGGCTACACCTTC. Translating gives CATSSFGEDYGYTF.

The V gene is TRBV5-1, the J gene TRBJ2-1; TRBD2 aligns across 8 bases. CDR3 size: 18 residues. Germline-derived CDR1 and CDR2 are SGHRS and YFSETQ. Trimming cost V 4 bases and J 4 bases; bases outside gene matches: 16. CDR3 region: CASSQTQGLVSDYNEQFF. CDR3 nucleotide sequence: TGCGCCAGCAGCCAAACACAGGGACTAGTCTCCGATTACAATGAGCAGTTCTTC. The full variable domain, completed using reference TRBV5-1 and TRBJ2-1, is KAGVTQTPRYLIKTRGQQVTLSCSPISGHRSVSWYQQTPGQGLQFLFEYFSETQRNKGNFPGRFSGRQFSNSRSEMNVSTLELGDSALYLCASSQTQGLVSDYNEQFFGPGTRLTVL.

This chain links TRBV6-5 with TRBJ1-6, with D possibly matching TRBD1 (5 bases). In germline, CDR1 is MNHEY, CDR2 SVGAGI. The germline V and J ends were trimmed by 6 bases and 9 bases, with 12 bases remaining between them. CDR3 size: 13 residues. As DNA, the CDR3 is TGTGCCAGCAGACCCGGGGGAATTTCACCCCTCCACTTT. Amino acid sequence: CASRPGGISPLHF.

This clone was seen more than once but under ten times. J is TRBJ2-1 and V is TRBV18; 7 bases are shared with TRBD2. V gave up 3 bases and J gave up 0 bases; unmatched junction bases: 11. Germline loops: CDR1 KGHSH, CDR2 LQKENI. The CDR3 runs to 18 residues. For the CDR3, the DNA is TGTGCCAGCTCACCTCTTCCGCCTAGCGGAGACTCCTACAATGAGCAGTTCTTC. As protein: CASSPLPPSGDSYNEQFF.

The chain has TRBV7-3 and TRBJ2-3; 7 positions agree with TRBD2. The CDR3 has 15 residues. V lost 1 base, J lost 2 bases, and 3 bases stayed unmatched. CDR1 is SGHTA, CDR2 FQGTGA, per germline. The CDR3 DNA reads as TGTGCCAGCAGCTTAAACGGGAGGATCACAGATACGCAGTATTTT. Translation gives CASSLNGRITDTQYF.

The chain is built from TRBV6-5 and TRBJ1-1; possibly TRBD1 for D (5 bases). The germline V gene encodes CDR1 MNHEY and CDR2 SVGAGI. Trimming removed 7 bases from V and 4 bases from J, with 7 bases in between. The CDR3 length is 11 residues. The chain's CDR3 is CASIGGTEAFF. In DNA, the CDR3 is TGTGCCAGCATCGGGGGCACTGAAGCTTTCTTT.

This clone has a count of ten or more. This sequence joins TRBV6-6 and TRBJ2-7; D remains ambiguous. Deletions cut 4 bases from V and 2 bases from J, with 3 bases between. The germline V gene encodes CDR1 MNHNY and CDR2 SVGAGI (reference sequence). CDR3 length: 11 residues. CDR3 in amino acids: CASSSAYEQYF. CDR3 in DNA: TGTGCCAGCAGTTCGGCCTACGAGCAGTACTTC.

This chain uses TRBV5-1 with TRBJ1-3; 9 bases line up with TRBD1. The CDR3 covers 18 residues. Per the germline V gene, CDR1 is SGHRS and CDR2 is YFSETQ. With V trimmed by 0 bases and J by 1 base, 8 bases remained unmatched. The CDR3 loop reads CASSLGPTGGASGNTIYF. The CDR3 nucleotides are TGCGCCAGCAGCTTGGGCCCTACAGGGGGCGCATCTGGAAACACCATATATTTT.

The chain recombines TRBV7-8 with TRBJ1-1; possibly TRBD1 for D (5 bases). V gave up 3 bases and J gave up 3 bases, with 8 bases separating them. This CDR3 contains 13 residues. Germline V gene data show CDR1 as SGHVS and CDR2 as FQNEAQ. The DNA of the CDR3 is TGTGCCAGCAGCTTGCTCAGGGACACTGAAGCTTTCTTT. This encodes CASSLLRDTEAFF.

The chain carries TRBV19 and TRBJ1-1; 7 bases agree with TRBD1. Germline V gene data show CDR1 as LNHDA and CDR2 as SQIVND (reference sequence). CDR3 size: 14 residues. The V and J ends lost 7 bases and 10 bases, in that order; junction bases with no gene match: 15. The CDR3 DNA sequence: TGTGCCAGTATCCCCGGACAGGCCCAGGGGGGAGCTTTCTTT. Translated: CASIPGQAQGGAFF.

V usage is TRBV7-2 and J usage is TRBJ2-6; D perhaps matches TRBD1 (5 bases). Germline V lookup: CDR1 SGHTA, CDR2 FQGNSA. Trimming cost V 6 bases and J 0 bases, with 21 bases left between them. The CDR3 has 19 residues. The chain's CDR3 is CASRRSPGNSFSGANVLTF. As DNA, the CDR3 is TGTGCCAGCAGGAGATCTCCAGGGAACTCGTTCTCTGGGGCCAACGTCCTGACTTTC. The whole variable domain, remainder taken from reference TRBV7-2 and TRBJ2-6, is GAGVSQSPSNKVTEKGKDVELRCDPISGHTALYWYRQSLGQGLEFLIYFQGNSAPDKSGLPSDRFSAERTGGSVSTLTIQRTQQEDSAVYLCASRRSPGNSFSGANVLTFGAGSRLTVL.

The rearrangement links TRBV19 to TRBJ1-5; 9 bases fit TRBD1. The CDR3 is 16 amino acids. Trimming cost V 4 bases and J 6 bases; bases outside gene matches: 10. From germline, CDR1 is LNHDA and CDR2 SQIVND (reference sequence). The CDR3: CASSTLMGTGSQPQHF. As DNA, the CDR3 is TGTGCCAGTAGTACACTAATGGGGACAGGGAGTCAGCCCCAGCATTTT.

V usage is TRBV18 and J usage is TRBJ2-1; a weak D match, TRBD1 (5 bases). CDR1 is KGHSH and CDR2 is LQKENI in the germline V gene. This CDR3 has 14 residues. Trimming removed 4 bases at V and 14 bases at J, with 21 bases between. CDR3 in amino acids: CASSQFLDNHLEFF. In nucleotides, the CDR3 is TGTGCCAGCTCACAGTTTCTGGACAACCACTTGGAGTTCTTC.

This clone was observed a handful of times. This sequence joins TRBV5-1 and TRBJ1-2, with a possible D match to TRBD1 (6 bases). Germline V gene lookup returns CDR1 SGHRS and CDR2 YFSETQ. CDR3 length equals 16 residues. Trimming stripped 0 bases from V and 3 bases from J, with 15 bases between. CDR3 region: CASSLGPGQEDYGYTF. CDR3 DNA sequence: TGCGCCAGCAGCTTGGGGCCGGGACAAGAGGACTATGGCTACACCTTC.

V gene TRBV18 combines with J gene TRBJ1-1; 11 positions match TRBD1. The CDR3 has 16 amino acids. With V trimmed by 7 bases and J by 4 bases, 11 bases remained unmatched. The V gene's germline CDR1 is KGHSH and CDR2 LQKENI. In DNA form, the CDR3 reads TGTGCCAGCTTTCCGGGACAGGGGGGTTTCCGCACTGAAGCTTTCTTT. Translated: CASFPGQGGFRTEAFF. Full variable domain (remainder filled in from reference TRBV18 and TRBJ1-1): NAGVMQNPRHLVRRRGQEARLRCSPMKGHSHVYWYRQLPEEGLKFMVYLQKENIIDESGMPKERFSAEFPKEGPSILRIQQVVRGDSAAYFCASFPGQGGFRTEAFFGQGTRLTVV.

This clone was seen only once. This chain uses TRBV28 with TRBJ2-7, with 9 bases lining up with TRBD2. V lost 3 bases to trimming and J lost 3 bases; unmatched junction nucleotides: 15. The CDR3 consists of 18 residues. Looked up from germline, CDR1 is MDHEN and CDR2 is SYDVKM. For the CDR3, the DNA is TGTGCCAGCAGTTTCTCATGGGCACCGCTAGCGGGGATCTACGAGCAGTACTTC. It encodes CASSFSWAPLAGIYEQYF.

The CDR3 loop is CASSWGQGANEQFF. In DNA form, the CDR3 reads TGTGCCAGCAGTTGGGGACAGGGGGCCAATGAGCAGTTCTTC. J is TRBJ2-1 and V is TRBV27; 12 bases agree with TRBD1. V dropped 4 bases and J dropped 6; count of bases not matched to a gene: 1. This CDR3 region has 14 residues. Germline lookup yields CDR1 MNHEY and CDR2 SMNVEV (reference sequence).

The rearrangement joins TRBV4-3 to TRBJ2-1, with TRBD2 identical over 9 bases. V gave up 4 bases and J gave up 0 bases; unmatched junction bases: 16. This CDR3 has 20 residues. Per the germline V gene, CDR1 is LGHNA and CDR2 is YSLEER. Here the CDR3 reads CASSLRTSVNSGNSYNEQFF. The CDR3 region has the DNA TGCGCCAGCAGCCTCAGGACTAGCGTCAACAGTGGAAACTCCTACAATGAGCAGTTCTTC.

The chain is built from TRBV6-5 and TRBJ1-1; D remains ambiguous. Looked up from germline, CDR1 is MNHEY and CDR2 is SVGAGI. There are 15 residues in the CDR3. V was trimmed by 0 bases and J by 0 bases, leaving 8 bases between them. This CDR3 is CASSYSSVMNTEAFF. CDR3 sequence (DNA): TGTGCCAGCAGTTACTCTTCCGTTATGAACACTGAAGCTTTCTTT.